A selection of T cell receptor beta chains follows, all from one sample in a study of shared clonotypes between healthy human individuals. TCRdb's table, derived via immunoSEQ multiplex PCR, lists solely in-frame clones and lacks some. In the table there are roughly 2.6 million clones, approximately 94% of which are singletons. Sequences were obtained from naive CD4+ T cells sorted from blood. All receptors derive from a man aged 18 to 35 in good health. Both conserved end residues are part of each CDR3. Fields, in order: CDR3 DNA, CDR3 protein, D gene, J gene, clone size, V gene. D genes are given only for firm matches. The size entry is marked missing in some rows and otherwise reads once, few, many or a size class.

TGTGCCAGTGGGCCGAATGGCCTCGGGCCAGATACGCAGTATTTT CASGPNGLGPDTQYF NA TRBJ2-3 once TRBV25-1
TGTGCCAGCAGCGTAGAGGCAGGGGTGAACACTGAAGCTTTCTTT CASSVEAGVNTEAFF NA TRBJ1-1 once TRBV9
TGTGCCAGCAGCGCCACAGATACGCAGTATTTT CASSATDTQYF NA TRBJ2-3 NA TRBV9
TGTGCCTGGGGACAGGGACAAACCTACGAGCAGTACTTC CAWGQGQTYEQYF TRBD1 TRBJ2-7 NA TRBV30
TGTGCCAGTAGTATATTACTGCTGGGTGAGCAGTTCTTC CASSILLLGEQFF NA TRBJ2-1 NA TRBV19
TGTGCCAGCTCACCACCGGGGGGAAACACCATATATTTT CASSPPGGNTIYF NA TRBJ1-3 NA TRBV18
TGCGCCAGCAGCCAAGAGGGCGGCGCGAACACCGGGGAGCTGTTTTTT CASSQEGGANTGELFF NA TRBJ2-2 NA TRBV4-3
TGTGCCAGCAGTTTACCCCTTTTGGTCCAGCCCCAGCATTTT CASSLPLLVQPQHF NA TRBJ1-5 NA TRBV28
TGCGCCAGCAGCGGCCAGGATAATTCACCCCTCCACTTT CASSGQDNSPLHF NA TRBJ1-6 few TRBV5-1
TGTGCCAGCAGCTTCCTCCGACAGGGAGATACCCCCTATCAGCCCCAGCATTTT CASSFLRQGDTPYQPQHF TRBD1 TRBJ1-5 NA TRBV11-3
TGTGCCAGCAGGAGGGGGGGAGGGCAAGAGACCCAGTACTTC CASRRGGGQETQYF NA TRBJ2-5 NA TRBV6-1
TGCGCCAGCAGCGGGCGGGGGGCCACAGATACGCAGTATTTT CASSGRGATDTQYF TRBD2 TRBJ2-3 NA TRBV5-1
TGTGCCAGCAGCTCCGGACTAGCGGGAACAGATACGCAGTATTTT CASSSGLAGTDTQYF TRBD2 TRBJ2-3 NA TRBV11-3
TGCGCCAGCAGCCGCCCGGGCGGGAGGACGGTCCAGTACTTC CASSRPGGRTVQYF TRBD2 TRBJ2-7 NA TRBV5-1
TGTGCCAGCAGTAAAAAACAGGGGGCAGGCTATGGCTACACCTTC CASSKKQGAGYGYTF TRBD1 TRBJ1-2 NA TRBV6-5
TGTGCCAGCTCACCACCGTTGGATTATGGCTACACCTTC CASSPPLDYGYTF NA TRBJ1-2 NA TRBV18
TGTGCCAGCTCTTCGTTACGACAGGGTGGGAACACTGAAGCTTTCTTT CASSSLRQGGNTEAFF TRBD1 TRBJ1-1 NA TRBV18
TGCAGTGCTAGTCTGGGGAATGAGCAGTTCTTC CSASLGNEQFF NA TRBJ2-1 NA TRBV20-1
TGTGCCAGCAGCCCCGGGGGAGCGGGGGGGCGGAAGAACACAGATACGCAGTATTTT CASSPGGAGGRKNTDTQYF TRBD2 TRBJ2-3 NA TRBV11-3
TGCGCCAGCAGCCACGGGCAGGGTTACAATTCACCCCTCCACTTT CASSHGQGYNSPLHF NA TRBJ1-6 NA TRBV4-1
TGCGCCAGCAGCGCGGACAATCAAGGACACGAGCAGTACTTC CASSADNQGHEQYF NA TRBJ2-7 NA TRBV5-1
TGTGCCAGCAGCTTAAGACAGAACTATGGCTACACCTTC CASSLRQNYGYTF NA TRBJ1-2 NA TRBV7-2
TGTGCCAGCAGGGACTCAGCAACTAATGAAAAACTGTTTTTT CASRDSATNEKLFF NA TRBJ1-4 few TRBV6-5
TGTGCCAGTAGCCTTTACACCAGCGGAGGAAGTGGCTACACCTTC CASSLYTSGGSGYTF NA TRBJ1-2 NA TRBV19
TGTGCCAGCAACCCAGGGGGGCGTCAAAGCGGCTACACCTTC CASNPGGRQSGYTF TRBD1 TRBJ1-2 once TRBV6-5
TGCGCCAGCAGCCGAGACAGGGAGGGGACTGAAGCTTTCTTT CASSRDREGTEAFF TRBD1 TRBJ1-1 NA TRBV5-1
TGTGCCAGCAGCTCCATTTCCGATTACAATGAGCAGTTCTTC CASSSISDYNEQFF NA TRBJ2-1 few TRBV11-2
TGTGCCAGCAGCCCTATGACAGGTGGCTCCTACGAGCAGTACTTC CASSPMTGGSYEQYF NA TRBJ2-7 NA TRBV7-8
TGTGCCAGCAGCGTGGCCATCGACAATCGAAATGGAAACACCATATATTTT CASSVAIDNRNGNTIYF NA TRBJ1-3 NA TRBV9
TGTGCCAGCAGCTTAGATCCGCGGTACGAGCAGTACTTC CASSLDPRYEQYF NA TRBJ2-7 NA TRBV13
TGCGCCAGCAGTGTGGAAATGGTAGCGAACACAGATACGCAGTATTTT CASSVEMVANTDTQYF NA TRBJ2-3 once TRBV10-1
TGTGCCAGCAGCGCCAGGGGAGGAAGCACAGATACGCAGTATTTT CASSARGGSTDTQYF NA TRBJ2-3 NA TRBV5-4
TGTGCCAGTAGTATAGACCGTTCCTACGAGCAGTACTTC CASSIDRSYEQYF NA TRBJ2-7 NA TRBV19
TGTGCCAGCAGCGGCAGATCCGTGCCCTCTGGGGCCAACGTCCTGACTTTC CASSGRSVPSGANVLTF NA TRBJ2-6 NA TRBV9
TGTGCCAGCAGTGACCTCGGGGGGGCCCACGAGCAGTACTTC CASSDLGGAHEQYF TRBD2 TRBJ2-7 NA TRBV25-1
TGTGCCAGCAGCCCTGACAGGTCCGTTAAGAACACTGAAGCTTTCTTT CASSPDRSVKNTEAFF NA TRBJ1-1 NA TRBV11-1
TGTGCCAGCTCACCAGCCCCCAGCCAGGCAGATACGCAGTATTTT CASSPAPSQADTQYF NA TRBJ2-3 NA TRBV18
TGTGCCAGCAGTGAGGGGCAGCCCCAAGAGACCCAGTACTTC CASSEGQPQETQYF NA TRBJ2-5 NA TRBV2
TGTGCCAGCAGCTTATGGGCTAGCGGGGGTTTCTCCTACAATGAGCAGTTCTTC CASSLWASGGFSYNEQFF TRBD2 TRBJ2-1 NA TRBV11-2
TGTGCCAGCTCACAGGGGGCGGAGAGCAATCAGCCCCAGCATTTT CASSQGAESNQPQHF TRBD1 TRBJ1-5 NA TRBV18
TGTGCCAGCAGCGACCGCCTCGGGAATGAGCAGTTCTTC CASSDRLGNEQFF NA TRBJ2-1 NA TRBV7-3